The 7 T cell receptor beta chains reported below all come from one sample, sequenced in a study of blood T cell repertoires in COVID-19. This table comes from immunoSEQ multiplex PCR, and its TCRdb copy is limited to in-frame clones, with some not included. The sample yields more than 200,000 clones, approximately 86% seen once. The sample was peripheral blood. These receptors all come from a man aged 30 to 39 with active or convalescent COVID-19.

This chain joins TRBV7-2 and TRBJ1-1; 9 nucleotides align to TRBD1. This CDR3 comprises 18 residues. The germline CDR1 and CDR2 sequences are SGHTA and FQGNSA. The junction had 12 bases not matched to a gene; V was cut back by 4 bases and J by 0 bases. This CDR3 is CASSSRPTGGRMNTEAFF. The CDR3 DNA reads as TGTGCCAGCAGCTCTCGGCCGACAGGGGGTAGAATGAACACTGAAGCTTTCTTT.

The V call is TRBV6-5, the J call TRBJ1-3; D unclear. The V and J ends lost 6 bases and 2 bases respectively, with 2 bases between them. Germline V gene sequence: CDR1 MNHEY, CDR2 SVGAGI. The CDR3 has 11 residues. DNA for the CDR3: TGTGCCAGCAGCGCTGGAAACACCATATATTTT. Translating it yields CASSAGNTIYF.

With regard to this clone: This may arise from a read error, as a much more abundant clone is one base away. This rearrangement joins TRBV12-3 or TRBV12-4 to TRBJ1-2, with D maybe TRBD1 (5 bases). The length of the CDR3 is 13 residues. Trimming cost V 4 bases and J 3 bases, with 9 bases left between them. The CDR3 sequence: CASSYPGYYGYTF. The CDR3 region has the DNA TGTGCCAGCAGTTACCCAGGGTACTATGGCTACACCTTC.

This sequence joins TRBV7-9 and TRBJ2-6; D remains ambiguous. The CDR3 is made up of 15 amino acids. The germline gives CDR1 SEHNR, CDR2 FQNEAQ (reference sequence). The V end lost 5 bases, the J end lost 0 bases, and 8 bases lay between the germline ends. This chain's CDR3 is CASSPQYSGANVLTF. The CDR3 coding sequence is TGTGCCAGCAGCCCTCAGTACTCTGGGGCCAACGTCCTGACTTTC.

The chain joins TRBV19 to TRBJ2-7, with 10 bases matching TRBD1. The CDR3 has 13 residues. Germline V gives CDR1 LNHDA, CDR2 SQIVND (reference sequence). CDR3 protein: CATSDRGSYEQYF. The CDR3 region has the DNA TGTGCAACCTCGGACAGGGGGTCCTACGAGCAGTACTTC.

This chain joins TRBV3-1 (or the pseudogene TRBV3-2) and TRBJ2-1; 7 bases line up with TRBD1. This CDR3 region has 16 residues. The J segment lost 5 bases and the V segment lost 0 bases, leaving 7 bases of the junction unmatched. CDR1 LGHDT and CDR2 YNNKEL come from the germline V gene (reference sequence). This chain's CDR3 is CASSQELWQGDNEQFF. The DNA of the CDR3 is TGTGCCAGCAGCCAAGAGTTGTGGCAGGGGGACAATGAGCAGTTCTTC.

The chain recombines TRBV7-2 with TRBJ1-4; 7 nucleotides agree with TRBD1. The J segment lost 8 bases and the V segment lost 1 base, leaving 7 bases of the junction unmatched. The CDR3 runs 15 residues. The germline V gene has CDR1 SGHTA and CDR2 FQGNSA. The CDR3 nucleotides read TGTGCCAGCAGCTTAGTTAGGGGGCAGGGGGAAAAACTGTTTTTT. This translates into CASSLVRGQGEKLFF.